A single sample is the source of the 31 T cell receptor gamma chains below, sequenced in a study of Vδ1+ human thymocytes. Notes on the study in general: Highly polyclonal TRG and TRD repertoires with Gaussian CDR3 length distributions appeared in thymus.

The template was reverse-transcribed extracted RNA. CDR3 amplicons came from multiplex PCR with pooled V-gene forward and constant-region reverse primers. TCRdb processed the multiplex PCR reads again with the CATT caller. Of about 11,000 gamma-chain clones in the sample, under 55% were seen once. Antigens for these TCRs are unknown. Sequencing was carried out using Vdelta1+ gamma-delta thymocytes from the thymus. Subset of the sample: FACS-sorted CD3+ TCRalphabeta- TCRVdelta1+ TCRVdelta2- thymocytes. Source of these receptors: a boy younger than two who had congenital heart surgery.

J is TRGJ1 or TRGJ2 and V is TRGV4. As TCRdb names no J gene, one was assigned here on the basis of a DNA match to germline. The junction had 5 bases not matched to a gene; V was cut back by 2 bases and J by 10 bases. Germline CDR1 reads EGSTGY; CDR2 reads YDSYTSSV. The CDR3 is 11 residues long. CDR3 protein: CATWDVWKKLF. The CDR3 DNA follows: TGTGCCACCTGGGATGTTTGGAAGAAACTCTTT.

The sample holds a few counts of this clone. The chain carries TRGV9 and TRGJ1 or TRGJ2. CDR1 is GITISATS, CDR2 ISYDGTV, per germline (reference sequence). This CDR3 is 14 amino acids long. V was pared by 2 bases and J by 0 bases, with 4 bases of the junction left unmatched. CDR3 region: CALWEDMNYYKKLF. The CDR3 coding sequence is TGTGCCTTGTGGGAGGATATGAATTATTATAAGAAACTCTTT.

This chain links TRGV4 with TRGJ1 or TRGJ2. Assignment of the J gene here rests on matching the DNA to germline, because TCRdb gives none. The CDR3 length is 14 residues. Germline CDR1 and CDR2: EGSTGY and YDSYTSSV. V shed 3 bases and J 4 bases; nucleotides not matched to a gene: 9. The CDR3 reads CATWDKVGYYKKLF. Here the CDR3 DNA reads TGTGCCACCTGGGATAAAGTGGGGTATTATAAGAAACTCTTT.

The chain is built from TRGV9 and TRGJ1 or TRGJ2. No J gene was available from TCRdb, and it was assigned here by a germline match of the DNA. Germline V lookup: CDR1 GITISATS, CDR2 ISYDGTV (reference sequence). Unmatched junction bases numbered 8, after V lost 4 bases and J lost 2 bases. This CDR3 has 14 residues. The CDR3 spells CALWDAPDYYKKLF. The DNA of the CDR3 is TGTGCCTTGTGGGACGCCCCGGATTATTATAAGAAACTCTTT.

Comment on this clone: This CDR3 is also generated by other DNA sequences in the sample. V and J are TRGV9 and TRGJ1 or TRGJ2. With 0 bases clipped from V and 10 bases from J, the junction kept 3 bases outside the gene matches. Germline V gives CDR1 GITISATS, CDR2 ISYDGTV (reference sequence). The CDR3 extends over 11 amino acids. The CDR3 is CALWEVGKKLF. In DNA, the CDR3 is TGTGCCTTGTGGGAGGTGGGGAAGAAACTCTTT.

The chain employs TRGV3 and TRGJ1 or TRGJ2. TCRdb gives no J gene; it was assigned here by matching the DNA to germline. J lost 1 base, V lost 3 bases, and 6 bases had no gene match. Germline loops: CDR1 VTNTFY, CDR2 YDVSTARD (reference sequence). The CDR3 has 14 amino acids. This chain's CDR3 is CATWDGKNYYKKLF. The DNA of the CDR3 is TGTGCCACCTGGGACGGTAAAAATTATTATAAGAAACTCTTT.

The gene calls are TRGV3 and TRGJ1 or TRGJ2. The J gene, left out of TCRdb, was set here by checking the DNA against germline. The CDR3 is 15 amino acids. Trimming at V came to 0 bases and at J to 10 bases, leaving 15 bases not matched to a gene. CDR1 is VTNTFY and CDR2 is YDVSTARD in the germline V gene (reference sequence). The CDR3, as DNA: TGTGCCACCTGGGACAGGGGGGGATGGAGTGGGAAGAAACTCTTT. Protein: CATWDRGGWSGKKLF.

This clone appeared a few times. Other DNA variants within this sample encode the same CDR3. J is TRGJ1 or TRGJ2 and V is TRGV8. Germline loops: CDR1 VENAVY, CDR2 YDSYNSRV. Trimming at V came to 3 bases and at J to 3 bases, leaving 5 bases not matched to a gene. The CDR3 is made up of 13 amino acids. CDR3 loop: CATWDRGYYKKLF. DNA of the CDR3: TGTGCCACCTGGGATCGAGGTTATTATAAGAAACTCTTT.

No call was made for the V gene; the J gene is TRGJ1 or TRGJ2. This CDR3 comprises 12 residues. CDR3 in amino acids: CALWEFYYKKLF. The DNA of the CDR3 is TGTGCCTTGTGGGAGTTCTATTATAAGAAACTCTTT.

The rearrangement links TRGV3 to TRGJP2. Since TCRdb gives no J gene, matching the DNA to germline was used here to assign it. Losses at the gene ends were 4 bases for V and 0 bases for J; bases not matched to a gene: 5. This CDR3 has 15 residues. Germline V gene data show CDR1 as VTNTFY and CDR2 as YDVSTARD (reference sequence). The CDR3: CATWEGYSSDWIKTF. The CDR3 nucleotides read TGTGCCACCTGGGAGGGGTATAGTAGTGATTGGATCAAGACGTTT.

The rearrangement joins TRGV5 to TRGJ1 or TRGJ2. The J gene, not given by TCRdb, was assigned here from a germline match of the nucleotide sequence. Germline V gene data show CDR1 as VINAFY and CDR2 as YDVSNSKD. V was pared by 0 bases and J by 0 bases, with 5 bases of the junction left unmatched. The CDR3 contains 15 residues. The CDR3 spells CATWDRRPNYYKKLF. CDR3 DNA sequence: TGTGCCACCTGGGACAGGCGACCGAATTATTATAAGAAACTCTTT.

J is TRGJ1 or TRGJ2 and V is TRGV4. The J gene is absent in TCRdb and was assigned here via DNA matching to germline. This CDR3 has 15 amino acids. In germline, CDR1 is EGSTGY, CDR2 YDSYTSSV. The V and J ends lost 3 bases and 4 bases, in that order; junction bases with no gene match: 12. The CDR3 reads CATWDQKGPYYKKLF. Here the CDR3 DNA reads TGTGCCACCTGGGATCAAAAAGGGCCCTATTATAAGAAACTCTTT.

The chain links TRGV4 to TRGJ1 or TRGJ2. TCRdb leaves out the J gene; it was filled in here by matching the DNA to germline. The length of the CDR3 is 15 residues. The ends lost 0 bases at V and 4 bases at J; junction bases unmatched: 9. Looked up from germline, CDR1 is EGSTGY and CDR2 is YDSYTSSV. CDR3 region: CATWDGPVIYYKKLF. CDR3 coding DNA: TGTGCCACCTGGGATGGGCCCGTCATATATTATAAGAAACTCTTT.

The rearrangement uses TRGV5 and TRGJ1 or TRGJ2. CDR1 and CDR2 from the germline V gene are VINAFY and YDVSNSKD. V was pared by 2 bases and J by 6 bases, with 4 bases of the junction left unmatched. The CDR3 runs to 12 residues. The CDR3 DNA sequence: TGTGCCACCTGGGACACGGGTTATAAGAAACTCTTT. It translates to CATWDTGYKKLF.

V gene TRGV9 combines with J gene TRGJ1 or TRGJ2. This CDR3 spans 14 amino acids. Germline V gives CDR1 GITISATS, CDR2 ISYDGTV (reference sequence). The ends lost 0 bases at V and 8 bases at J; junction bases unmatched: 10. CDR3 nucleotides: TGTGCCTTGTGGGAGGTGGAGGTACCGAATAAGAAACTCTTT. Translated: CALWEVEVPNKKLF.

The chain employs TRGV5 and TRGJP2. TCRdb leaves out the J gene; it was filled in here by matching the DNA to germline. Germline-derived CDR1 and CDR2 are VINAFY and YDVSNSKD. The CDR3 runs 15 residues. Trimming took 0 bases from V and 3 from J; bases not matched to a gene: 4. The DNA for the CDR3 is TGTGCCACCTGGGACAGGCCTCGTAGTGATTGGATCAAGACGTTT. It yields the protein CATWDRPRSDWIKTF.

This clone was recorded a few times. The identical CDR3 is also encoded by other nucleotide sequences in the sample. This rearrangement joins TRGV2 to TRGJ1 or TRGJ2. The CDR3 is 13 amino acids. The V and J ends lost 0 bases and 4 bases, in that order; junction bases with no gene match: 3. CDR1 EGSNGY and CDR2 YDSYNSKV come from the germline V gene. The chain's CDR3 is CATWDGPYYKKLF. CDR3 nucleotide sequence: TGTGCCACCTGGGACGGGCCGTATTATAAGAAACTCTTT.

The sample holds a few counts of this clone. The chain uses TRGV5 and TRGJ1 or TRGJ2. Per germline, CDR1 VINAFY and CDR2 YDVSNSKD. The length of the CDR3 is 13 residues. V trimming: 0 bases; J trimming: 4 bases; junction bases outside the gene matches: 3. Here the CDR3 DNA reads TGTGCCACCTGGGACAGGATATATTATAAGAAACTCTTT. This codes for CATWDRIYYKKLF.

The rearrangement uses TRGV5 and TRGJ1 or TRGJ2. As TCRdb names no J gene, one was assigned here on the basis of a DNA match to germline. V shed 3 bases and J 4 bases; nucleotides not matched to a gene: 6. The CDR3 runs 13 residues. From germline, CDR1 is VINAFY and CDR2 YDVSNSKD. The CDR3 region is CATWDPSYYKKLF. The CDR3 DNA reads as TGTGCCACCTGGGACCCATCCTATTATAAGAAACTCTTT.

V gene TRGV4 combines with J gene TRGJ1 or TRGJ2. No J gene was available from TCRdb, and it was assigned here by a germline match of the DNA. The CDR3 length is 15 residues. J lost 1 base, V lost 0 bases, and 6 bases had no gene match. Looked up from germline, CDR1 is EGSTGY and CDR2 is YDSYTSSV. The CDR3 here is CATWDGVRNYYKKLF. For the CDR3, the DNA is TGTGCCACCTGGGATGGGGTCCGTAATTATTATAAGAAACTCTTT.

The V gene is TRGV3, the J gene TRGJ1 or TRGJ2. TCRdb offers no J gene call, so here the DNA was matched to germline to obtain one. The germline V gene encodes CDR1 VTNTFY and CDR2 YDVSTARD (reference sequence). CDR3 length: 15 amino acids. V lost 1 base to trimming and J lost 9 bases; unmatched junction nucleotides: 15. The CDR3 sequence is CATWDRPGVSLKKLF. In nucleotides, the CDR3 is TGTGCCACCTGGGACAGACCGGGGGTATCCCTTAAGAAACTCTTT.

As regards this clone: A much larger clone differs from this one at a single base, so this may be a read error. V and J are TRGV4 and TRGJ1 or TRGJ2. CDR1 and CDR2 from the germline V gene are EGSTGY and YDSYTSSV. The CDR3 consists of 11 residues. The CDR3 region has the DNA TGTGCCACCTCGGATTATTATAAGAAACTCTTT. Its translation: CATSDYYKKLF.

The chain carries TRGV4 and TRGJ1 or TRGJ2. As TCRdb names no J gene, one was assigned here on the basis of a DNA match to germline. Germline trimming cut 6 bases from V and 3 bases from J; bases unmatched to any gene: 5. Germline V lookup: CDR1 EGSTGY, CDR2 YDSYTSSV. The CDR3 extends over 12 amino acids. CDR3 nucleotides: TGTGCCACCTGGCGCTTTTATTATAAGAAACTCTTT. This codes for CATWRFYYKKLF.

The rearrangement links TRGV4 to TRGJ1 or TRGJ2. The J gene is absent in TCRdb and was assigned here via DNA matching to germline. The CDR3 runs 12 residues. Trimming cost V 4 bases and J 6 bases; bases outside gene matches: 6. Germline V gives CDR1 EGSTGY, CDR2 YDSYTSSV. The CDR3 coding sequence is TGTGCCACCTGGGAATATCGTTATAAGAAACTCTTT. Translation: CATWEYRYKKLF.

The chain joins TRGV9 to TRGJ1 or TRGJ2. The J gene is not listed in TCRdb, so it was assigned here from a DNA match to germline. The ends lost 4 bases at V and 10 bases at J; junction bases unmatched: 19. The CDR3 is 15 amino acids. Germline loops: CDR1 GITISATS, CDR2 ISYDGTV (reference sequence). CDR3 amino acids: CALWDPDRRSLKKLF. The CDR3 region has the DNA TGTGCCTTGTGGGATCCCGATCGACGAAGCCTCAAGAAACTCTTT.

The gene calls are TRGV5 and TRGJ1 or TRGJ2. TCRdb gives no J gene; it was assigned here by matching the DNA to germline. Germline V gene sequence: CDR1 VINAFY, CDR2 YDVSNSKD. After removal of 1 base from V and 7 bases from J, the junction contained 10 bases not matched to a gene. The CDR3 loop spans 14 amino acids. The CDR3 nucleotides read TGTGCCACCTGGGACAGTCTTTACTGGTATAAGAAACTCTTT. Its translation is CATWDSLYWYKKLF.

This rearrangement joins TRGV8 to TRGJ1 or TRGJ2. TCRdb records no J gene; here it was assigned by comparing the DNA to germline. CDR1 and CDR2 (germline): VENAVY, YDSYNSRV. This CDR3 has 13 amino acids. Germline trimming cut 0 bases from V and 6 bases from J; bases unmatched to any gene: 5. The CDR3 reads CATWDRHPYKKLF. Written as DNA, the CDR3 is TGTGCCACCTGGGATAGGCATCCTTATAAGAAACTCTTT.

The rearrangement uses TRGV2 and TRGJ1 or TRGJ2. Assignment of the J gene here rests on matching the DNA to germline, because TCRdb gives none. CDR1 and CDR2 (germline): EGSNGY, YDSYNSKV. This CDR3 is built from 13 residues. V was clipped by 1 base and J by 6 bases; unmatched bases: 6. CDR3 bases: TGTGCCACCTGGGACGGTTCGCCTTATAAGAAACTCTTT. It encodes CATWDGSPYKKLF.

The rearrangement joins TRGV5 to TRGJ1 or TRGJ2. In the absence of a J gene in TCRdb, the DNA was matched to germline to assign it here. V lost 0 bases, J lost 8 bases, and 10 bases stayed unmatched. This CDR3 contains 14 residues. Germline V lookup: CDR1 VINAFY, CDR2 YDVSNSKD. The CDR3 DNA follows: TGTGCCACCTGGGACAGGCCAAAAGAGGATAAGAAACTCTTT. Amino acids: CATWDRPKEDKKLF.

This clone was counted only a few times. This chain connects TRGV4 to TRGJ1 or TRGJ2. Looked up from germline, CDR1 is EGSTGY and CDR2 is YDSYTSSV. This CDR3 is built from 10 residues. Trimming cost V 12 bases and J 0 bases; bases outside gene matches: 2. The DNA for the CDR3 is TGTGCCTCGAATTATTATAAGAAACTCTTT. This codes for CASNYYKKLF.

This clone turned up a few times. The V call is TRGV9, the J call TRGJ1 or TRGJ2. Germline assignment: CDR1 GITISATS and CDR2 ISYDGTV (reference sequence). V shed 4 bases and J 0 bases; nucleotides not matched to a gene: 3. CDR3 length equals 13 residues. The CDR3 coding sequence is TGTGCCTTGTGGGACCGGAATTATTATAAGAAACTCTTT. Amino acids: CALWDRNYYKKLF.